This T cell receptor beta chain originates from a study of glioma-infiltrating T cells (dated by TCRdb to the mid-2010s). As for the study more broadly: The study sequenced TCR alpha- and beta-chain repertoires from glioma tissue, from non-neoplastic brain tissue and from matched peripheral blood mononuclear cells. To gauge divergence between tissue and blood T-cell populations, every tissue-infiltrating repertoire was compared against the peripheral blood repertoire from the same patient. The paired cohort was made up of three low-grade glioma patients, several primary glioblastoma patients and three non-glioma patients who contributed non-neoplastic brain tissue.

Reading from cysteine to phenylalanine, the CDR3 counts 16 amino acids. CDR3 DNA only is kept here, 48 bases in frame from base 1. From a lookup of the germline V gene (reference sequence), CDR1 and CDR2 are MNHEY and SMNVEV. The junction shows trimming of 6 bases on V and 2 bases on J, and the gene matches do not reach 11 bases of it. A word on this clonotype: Its antigen target is currently unknown. No base quality values were provided; no much bigger clone lies one nucleotide off.

TCR alpha and beta CDR3 regions were amplified with the iRepertoire nested amplicon-rescue multiplex PCR (arm-PCR) platform from RNA. The input for one-step reverse transcription and amplification was roughly 90-450 ng of tissue mRNA or PBMC total RNA. Following bead purification, Illumina adapters were added by a secondary multiplex PCR, and the libraries were gel-purified between 200 and 400 bp. Demultiplexing relied on internal 6-nucleotide barcodes carried by the libraries. Sequencing of the libraries was done on an Illumina MiSeq using 2x220 or 2x250 nucleotide paired-end reads. On the study's bioinformatics: Paired reads were merged using FLASH 1.2.11 and aligned with BWA-MEM to the GRCh37 human genome, and TRA and TRB reads were then extracted. For V and J assignment, an IMGT-derived reference of cassette sequences and CDR3 motifs that included pseudogenes was used. Reads were translated in three frames, and productive CDR3s were defined as those with a C...FGXG motif and no stop codons. A clonotype was defined as a unique combination of a V-J cassette pair and a CDR3 amino acid sequence. Reads were filtered by Hamming distance, with the threshold set by the sequence error rate of each sample in mapped regions. TCRdb reprocessing: public reads trimmed at Q25 with fastp, clones called with MiXCR, in-frame beta chains kept. Each record represents a unique CDR3 protein, reported with the most common genes and DNA among its rows. These V and J calls originate from TCRdb's pipeline instead of the authors' own analysis. This sample lists more than 110,000 distinct CDR3 sequences; 30% to 40% were detected once. Together, the top ten hold roughly 20% of the sample.

What the study reported, not specific to this receptor: Very few CDR3 sequences were found to be shared between tissue and blood, and this scarcity was attributed to high CDR3 diversity and limited sampling. Group comparisons were based on small numbers of patients: three non-neoplastic, three low-grade glioma and several glioblastoma patients. In non-neoplastic patients, VJ-independent divergence between tissue and blood fell below expectation, whereas in all gliomas, and especially in low-grade gliomas, the divergence rose above expectation.

Rearrangement joined TRBV27 to TRBJ2-5; 8 central nucleotides agree with TRBD1. The receptor was isolated from a human donor with low-grade glioma or glioblastoma, undergoing nonglioma brain surgery, or in good health (not recorded which). The sample comprised glioma tissue, nonneoplastic brain tissue, or PBMCs (not recorded which). The DNA is TGTGCCAGCAGCATCAGACCGGGACAGGAACAAGAGACCCAGTACTTC. This encodes CASSIRPGQEQETQYF.